The entry below describes one TCR beta chain. It has no known antigen specificity. The record has no base qualities; no much larger clone is one base away. The data derive from a study of blood T cell repertoires in COVID-19 (TCRdb year 2020). Describing the broader study: Samples covering the acute and convalescent phases of COVID-19 were provided by collaborators in the United States, Italy and Spain. The dataset comprised deeply sampled blood TCRbeta repertoires from subjects exposed to, actively infected with, or recovered from COVID-19. HLA class I and class II types, where available, came from metadata supplied by the sample provider rather than from assay-based typing. Samples were obtained from the ongoing ImmuneRACE study (first 160 participants) and from over 1,000 subjects provided by 6 global collaborators. The prospective study material was composed of cDNA or gDNA derived from T cells, B-cell-depleted T cells, or PBMCs. A de-identified subject ID, COVID-19 status, age in years and sex were almost always included in the sample metadata. The repertoires were made available in a free public database intended to serve as a resource for research on the immune response to SARS-CoV-2. What the research found in general, with its limitations: The amount of clinical and demographic metadata varied by source and participant and was provided uncurated.

The immunoSEQ Assay, a bias-controlled multiplex PCR, was used to amplify TCRbeta CDR3 regions from genomic DNA. Per the authors' processing: Nucleated cell counts per sample were estimated from amplification of reference gene primers within the assay. Sequence reads were collapsed and filtered to measure the absolute abundance of every unique TCRbeta CDR3 rearrangement. For each sample, productive Simpson clonality was calculated as the square root of Simpson's diversity index across productive rearrangements. Not all clones reach the TCRdb copy of this immuneACCESS table, which keeps in-frame sequences only. Checked studies attribute under half of the gap to unresolved V genes and leave the rest unexplained. The V and J calls and clone size come from that table; D and trimming were worked out from the DNA. The sample table contains under 30,000 clones; only one count was recorded for 75% to 90% of them. In total, the top ten clones hold 16% of the sample.

The V end gives up 6 bases and the J end 8 bases, leaving 3 bases in the junction not matched to a gene. CDR1 is given as MNHEY and CDR2 as SVGAGI, both from the germline V gene. The CDR3 holds 12 amino acids from the cysteine to the phenylalanine. This entry keeps only the CDR3 DNA: 36 bases, framed from base 1. Each collaborating institution followed its own protocols to collect whole blood in K2EDTA tubes. For TCRbeta analysis, collaborator samples were shipped as frozen whole blood, as isolated PBMCs, or as DNA extracted from either sample type. This clonotype originated in an elderly man with acute or convalescent COVID-19. This chain is built from TRBV6-5 and TRBJ2-2; 7 of the junction bases match TRBD1. Sequencing was carried out using peripheral blood. The CDR3 reads CASSPRGGELFF. Here is the DNA: TGTGCCAGCAGCCCCAGGGGGGGGGAGCTGTTTTTT.